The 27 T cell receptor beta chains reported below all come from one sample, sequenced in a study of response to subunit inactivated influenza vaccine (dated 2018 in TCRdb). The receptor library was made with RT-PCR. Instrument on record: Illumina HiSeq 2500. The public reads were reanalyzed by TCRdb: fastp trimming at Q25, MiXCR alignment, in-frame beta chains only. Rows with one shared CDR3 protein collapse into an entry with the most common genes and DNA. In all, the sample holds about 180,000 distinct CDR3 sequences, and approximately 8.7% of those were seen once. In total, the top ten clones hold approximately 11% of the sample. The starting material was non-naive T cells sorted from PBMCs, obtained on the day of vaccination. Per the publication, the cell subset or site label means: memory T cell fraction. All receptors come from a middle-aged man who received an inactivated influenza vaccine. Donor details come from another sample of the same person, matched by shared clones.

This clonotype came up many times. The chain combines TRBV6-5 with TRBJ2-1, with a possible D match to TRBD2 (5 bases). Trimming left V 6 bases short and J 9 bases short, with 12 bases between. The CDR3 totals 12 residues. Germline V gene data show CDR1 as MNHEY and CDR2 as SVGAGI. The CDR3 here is CASSPLGGEQFF. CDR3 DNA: TGTGCCAGCAGCCCACTAGGCGGTGAGCAGTTCTTC.

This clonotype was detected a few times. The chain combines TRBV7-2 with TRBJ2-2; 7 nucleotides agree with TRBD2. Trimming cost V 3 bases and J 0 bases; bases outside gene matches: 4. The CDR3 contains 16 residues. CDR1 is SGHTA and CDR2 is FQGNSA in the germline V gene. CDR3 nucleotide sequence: TGTGCCAGCAGCTTTTCACTAGCGTCGAACACCGGGGAGCTGTTTTTT. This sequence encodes CASSFSLASNTGELFF.

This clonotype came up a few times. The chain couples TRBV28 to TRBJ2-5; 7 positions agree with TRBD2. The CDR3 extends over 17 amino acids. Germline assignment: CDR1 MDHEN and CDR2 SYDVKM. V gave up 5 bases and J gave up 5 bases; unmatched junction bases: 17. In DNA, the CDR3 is TGTGCCAGCAGTCCATGGGGACTAATAACCTCTGGGGAGACCCAGTACTTC. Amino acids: CASSPWGLITSGETQYF. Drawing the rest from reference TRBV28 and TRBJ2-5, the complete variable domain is DVKVTQSSRYLVKRTGEKVFLECVQDMDHENMFWYRQDPGLGLRLIYFSYDVKMKEKGDIPEGYSVSREKKERFSLILESASTNQTSMYLCASSPWGLITSGETQYFGPGTRLLVL.

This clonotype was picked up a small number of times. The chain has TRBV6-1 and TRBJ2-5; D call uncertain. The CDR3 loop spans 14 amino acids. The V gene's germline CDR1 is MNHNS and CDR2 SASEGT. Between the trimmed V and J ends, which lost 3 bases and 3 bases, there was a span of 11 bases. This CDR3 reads CASSDRTFKETQYF. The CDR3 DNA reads TGTGCCAGCAGTGACCGGACCTTCAAAGAGACCCAGTACTTC.

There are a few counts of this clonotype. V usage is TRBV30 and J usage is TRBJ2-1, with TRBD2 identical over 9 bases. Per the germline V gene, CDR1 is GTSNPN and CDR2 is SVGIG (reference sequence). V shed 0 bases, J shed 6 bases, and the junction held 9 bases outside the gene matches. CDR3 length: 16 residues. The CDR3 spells CAWSVLGGRVSNEQFF. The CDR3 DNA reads TGTGCCTGGAGTGTACTGGGCGGGAGGGTTTCCAATGAGCAGTTCTTC.

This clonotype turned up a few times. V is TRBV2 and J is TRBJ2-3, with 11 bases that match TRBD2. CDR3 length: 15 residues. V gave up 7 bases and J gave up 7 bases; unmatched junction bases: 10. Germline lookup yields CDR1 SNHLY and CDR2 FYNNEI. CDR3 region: CASTRLAGRVNTQYF. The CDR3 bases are TGTGCCAGCACTCGACTAGCGGGGCGTGTAAATACGCAGTATTTT.

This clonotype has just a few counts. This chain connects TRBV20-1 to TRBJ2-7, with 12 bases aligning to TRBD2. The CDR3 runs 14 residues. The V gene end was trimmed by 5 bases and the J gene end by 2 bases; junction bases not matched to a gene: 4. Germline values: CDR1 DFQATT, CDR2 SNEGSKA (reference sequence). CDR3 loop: CSAAASGRAYEQYF. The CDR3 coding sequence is TGCAGTGCTGCCGCTAGCGGGAGGGCCTACGAGCAGTACTTC.

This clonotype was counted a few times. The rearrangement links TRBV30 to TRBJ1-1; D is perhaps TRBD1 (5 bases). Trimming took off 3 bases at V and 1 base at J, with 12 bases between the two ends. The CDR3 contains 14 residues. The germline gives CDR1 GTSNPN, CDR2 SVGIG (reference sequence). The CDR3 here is CAWSLTQGNTEAFF. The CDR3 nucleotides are TGTGCCTGGAGCCTTACCCAGGGGAACACTGAAGCTTTCTTT.

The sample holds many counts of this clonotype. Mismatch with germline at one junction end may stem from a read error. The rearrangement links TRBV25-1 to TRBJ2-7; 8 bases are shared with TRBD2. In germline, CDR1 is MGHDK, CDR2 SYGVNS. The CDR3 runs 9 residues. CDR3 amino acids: CGRDYEQYF. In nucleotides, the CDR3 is TGCGGGAGGGACTACGAGCAGTACTTC.

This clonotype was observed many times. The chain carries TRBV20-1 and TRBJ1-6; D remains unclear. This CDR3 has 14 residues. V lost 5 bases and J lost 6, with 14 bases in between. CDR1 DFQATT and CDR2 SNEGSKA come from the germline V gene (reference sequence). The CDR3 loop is CSAHTSGGNSPLHF. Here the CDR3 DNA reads TGCAGTGCTCACACGTCCGGCGGTAATTCACCCCTCCACTTT.

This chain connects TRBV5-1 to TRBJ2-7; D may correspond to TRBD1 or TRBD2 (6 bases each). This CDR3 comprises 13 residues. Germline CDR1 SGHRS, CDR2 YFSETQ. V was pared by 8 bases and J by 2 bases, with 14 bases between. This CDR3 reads CASPWGAPYEQYF. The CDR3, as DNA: TGCGCCAGTCCTTGGGGGGCTCCCTACGAGCAGTACTTC.

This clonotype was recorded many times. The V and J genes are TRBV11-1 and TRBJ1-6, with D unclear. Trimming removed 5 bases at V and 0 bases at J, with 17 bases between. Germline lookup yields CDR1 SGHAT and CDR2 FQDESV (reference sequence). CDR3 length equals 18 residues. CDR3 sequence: CASSPGERGSSYNSPLHF. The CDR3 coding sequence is TGTGCCAGCAGCCCCGGCGAACGGGGAAGCTCCTATAATTCACCCCTCCACTTT.

Here the CDR3 reads CSAGLTYYNEQFF. The DNA for the CDR3 is TGCAGTGCTGGACTGACTTACTACAATGAGCAGTTCTTC. The genes are TRBV20-1 and TRBJ2-1, with D perhaps TRBD2 (5 bases). CDR1 and CDR2 (germline): DFQATT, SNEGSKA (reference sequence). The CDR3 sequence is 13 residues long. The V and J ends lost 5 bases and 3 bases respectively, with 11 bases between them.

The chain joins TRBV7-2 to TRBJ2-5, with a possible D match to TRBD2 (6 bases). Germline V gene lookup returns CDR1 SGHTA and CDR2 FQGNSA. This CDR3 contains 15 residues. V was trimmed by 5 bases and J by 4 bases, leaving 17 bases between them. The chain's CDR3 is CASSLRAGGAETQYF. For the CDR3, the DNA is TGTGCCAGCAGCCTGCGAGCGGGTGGGGCAGAGACCCAGTACTTC.

The CDR3 region is CASRDLGDEKLFF. CDR3 in DNA: TGTGCCAGCAGGGACCTTGGGGATGAAAAACTGTTTTTT. The chain carries TRBV25-1 and TRBJ1-4; D remains ambiguous. CDR3 length: 13 residues. The germline V gene has CDR1 MGHDK and CDR2 SYGVNS. Trimming shortened V by 6 bases and J by 6 bases, and 11 bases separated the two germline ends. Full variable domain (rest looked up from reference TRBV25-1 and TRBJ1-4): EADIYQTPRYLVIGTGKKITLECSQTMGHDKMYWYQQDPGMELHLIHYSYGVNSTEKGDLSSESTVSRIRTEHFPLTLESARPSHTSQYLCASRDLGDEKLFFGSGTQLSVL.

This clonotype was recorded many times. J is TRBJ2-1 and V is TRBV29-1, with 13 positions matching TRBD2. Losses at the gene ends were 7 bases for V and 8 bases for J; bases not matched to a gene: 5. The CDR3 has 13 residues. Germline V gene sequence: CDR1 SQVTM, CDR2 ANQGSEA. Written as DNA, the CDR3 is TGCAGCGGGACTAGCGGGAGTTCCGATGAGCAGTTCTTC. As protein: CSGTSGSSDEQFF.

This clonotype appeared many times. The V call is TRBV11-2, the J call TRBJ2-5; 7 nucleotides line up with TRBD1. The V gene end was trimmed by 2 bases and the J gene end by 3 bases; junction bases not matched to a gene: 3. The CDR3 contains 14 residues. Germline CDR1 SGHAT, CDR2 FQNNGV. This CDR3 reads CASSLIQGEETQYF. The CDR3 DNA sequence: TGTGCCAGCAGCTTAATCCAGGGGGAAGAGACCCAGTACTTC.

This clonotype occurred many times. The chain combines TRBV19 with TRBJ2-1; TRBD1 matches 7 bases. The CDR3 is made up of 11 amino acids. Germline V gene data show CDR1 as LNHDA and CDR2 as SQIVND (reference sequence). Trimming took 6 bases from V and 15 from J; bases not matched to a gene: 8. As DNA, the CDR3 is TGTGCCAGTAGAACCGACAGGGCCGCGTTCTTC. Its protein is CASRTDRAAFF.

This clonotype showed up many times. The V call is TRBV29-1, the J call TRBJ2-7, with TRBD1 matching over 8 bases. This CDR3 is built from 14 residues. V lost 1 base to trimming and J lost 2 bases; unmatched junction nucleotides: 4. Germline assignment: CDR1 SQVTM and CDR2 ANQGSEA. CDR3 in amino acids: CSVEGATGAYEQYF. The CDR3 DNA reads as TGCAGCGTTGAAGGAGCGACAGGGGCCTACGAGCAGTACTTC.

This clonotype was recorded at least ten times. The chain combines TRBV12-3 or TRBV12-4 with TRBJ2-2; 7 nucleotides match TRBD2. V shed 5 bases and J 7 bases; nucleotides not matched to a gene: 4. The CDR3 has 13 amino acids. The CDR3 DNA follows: TGTGCCAGCAGTCCTCGGGGGGACGGGGAGCTGTTTTTT. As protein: CASSPRGDGELFF.

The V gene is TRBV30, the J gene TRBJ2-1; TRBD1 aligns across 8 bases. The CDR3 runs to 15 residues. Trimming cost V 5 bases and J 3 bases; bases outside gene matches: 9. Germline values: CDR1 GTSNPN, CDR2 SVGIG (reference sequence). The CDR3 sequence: CAWGSGQVVYNEQFF. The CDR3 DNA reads TGTGCCTGGGGTTCGGGACAGGTAGTCTACAATGAGCAGTTCTTC.

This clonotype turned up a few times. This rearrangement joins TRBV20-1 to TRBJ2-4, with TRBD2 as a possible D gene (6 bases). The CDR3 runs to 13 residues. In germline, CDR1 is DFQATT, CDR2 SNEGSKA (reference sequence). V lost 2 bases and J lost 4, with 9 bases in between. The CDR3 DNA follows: TGCAGTGCTAGATGGGACTCTAAAAACATTCAGTACTTC. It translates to CSARWDSKNIQYF.

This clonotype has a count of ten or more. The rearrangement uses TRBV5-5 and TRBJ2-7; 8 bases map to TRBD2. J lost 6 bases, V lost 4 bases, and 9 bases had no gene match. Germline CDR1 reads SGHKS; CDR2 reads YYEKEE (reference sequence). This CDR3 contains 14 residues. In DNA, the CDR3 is TGTGCCAGCAGCATGGACGGGAGGGGTCTCGAGCAGTACTTC. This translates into CASSMDGRGLEQYF.

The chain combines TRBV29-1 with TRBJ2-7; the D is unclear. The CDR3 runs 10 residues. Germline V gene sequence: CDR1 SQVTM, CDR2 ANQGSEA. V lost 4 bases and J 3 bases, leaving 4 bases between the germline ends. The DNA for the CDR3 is TGCAGCGTTGTAAACTACGAGCAGTACTTC. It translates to CSVVNYEQYF.

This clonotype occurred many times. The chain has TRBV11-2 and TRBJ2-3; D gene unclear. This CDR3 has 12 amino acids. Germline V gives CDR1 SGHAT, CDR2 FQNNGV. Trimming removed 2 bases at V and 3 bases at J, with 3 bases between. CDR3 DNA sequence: TGTGCCAGCAGCTTACAGACAGATACGCAGTATTTT. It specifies CASSLQTDTQYF.

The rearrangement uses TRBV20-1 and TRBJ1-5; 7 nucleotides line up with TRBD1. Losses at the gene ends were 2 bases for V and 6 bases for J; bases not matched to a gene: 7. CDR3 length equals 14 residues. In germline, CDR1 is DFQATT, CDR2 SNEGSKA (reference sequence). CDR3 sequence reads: CSARTGVTGQPQHF. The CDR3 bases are TGCAGTGCTAGAACAGGGGTTACGGGTCAGCCCCAGCATTTT.

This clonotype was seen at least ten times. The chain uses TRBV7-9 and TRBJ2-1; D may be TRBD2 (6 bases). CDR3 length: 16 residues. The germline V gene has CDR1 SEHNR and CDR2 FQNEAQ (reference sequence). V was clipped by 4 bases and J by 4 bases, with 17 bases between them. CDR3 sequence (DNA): TGTGCCAGCAGCTCAGGTTCGGGGGAGTGGTACAATGAGCAGTTCTTC. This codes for CASSSGSGEWYNEQFF.